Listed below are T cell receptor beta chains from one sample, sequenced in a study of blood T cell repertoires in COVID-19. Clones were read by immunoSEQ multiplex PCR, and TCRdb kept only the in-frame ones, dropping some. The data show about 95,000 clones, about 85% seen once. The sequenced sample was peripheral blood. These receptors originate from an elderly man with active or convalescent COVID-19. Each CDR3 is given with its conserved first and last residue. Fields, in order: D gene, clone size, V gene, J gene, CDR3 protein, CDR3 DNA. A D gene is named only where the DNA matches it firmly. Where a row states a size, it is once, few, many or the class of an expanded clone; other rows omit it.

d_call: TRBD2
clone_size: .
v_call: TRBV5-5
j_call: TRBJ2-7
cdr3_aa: CASSQRATGGYEQYF
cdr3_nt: TGTGCCAGCAGCCAAAGGGCTACGGGGGGCTACGAGCAGTACTTC

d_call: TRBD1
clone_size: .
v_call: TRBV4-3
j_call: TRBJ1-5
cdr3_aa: CASSQDSGGTGRQPQHF
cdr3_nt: TGCGCCAGCAGCCAAGACTCTGGTGGGACAGGCCGTCAGCCCCAGCATTTT

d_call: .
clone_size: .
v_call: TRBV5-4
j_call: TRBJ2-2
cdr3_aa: CASSLAGVGSGELFF
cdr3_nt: TGTGCCAGCAGCTTGGCCGGGGTAGGGTCCGGGGAGCTGTTTTTT

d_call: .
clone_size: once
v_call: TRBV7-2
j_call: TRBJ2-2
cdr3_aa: CASSPGGLGTGELFF
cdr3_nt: TGTGCCAGCAGCCCGGGGGGCCTGGGTACCGGGGAGCTGTTTTTT

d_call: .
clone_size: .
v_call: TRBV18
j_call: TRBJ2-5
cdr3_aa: CASSPTGTGETQYF
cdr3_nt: TGTGCCAGCTCACCAACAGGGACGGGGGAGACCCAGTACTTC

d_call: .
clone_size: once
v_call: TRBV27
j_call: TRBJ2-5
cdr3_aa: CASSTTQGFMETQYF
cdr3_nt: TGTGCCAGCAGTACCACACAGGGTTTTATGGAGACCCAGTACTTC

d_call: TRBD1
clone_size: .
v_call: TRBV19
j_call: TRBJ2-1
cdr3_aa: CASTQTGGNEQFF
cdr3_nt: TGTGCCAGTACCCAAACAGGGGGGAATGAGCAGTTCTTC

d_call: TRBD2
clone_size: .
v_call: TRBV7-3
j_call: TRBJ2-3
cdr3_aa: CASSPSRASGGAPQYF
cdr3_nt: TGTGCCAGCAGCCCCTCCCGGGCTAGCGGGGGGGCTCCGCAGTATTTT

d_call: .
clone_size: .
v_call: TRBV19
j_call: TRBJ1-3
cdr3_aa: CASSMWESGNTIYF
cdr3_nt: TGTGCCAGTAGTATGTGGGAGTCGGGAAACACCATATATTTT

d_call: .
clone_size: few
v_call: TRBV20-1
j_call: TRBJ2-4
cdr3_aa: CSASSGLAKNIQYF
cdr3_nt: TGCAGTGCTAGTTCAGGATTAGCCAAAAACATTCAGTACTTC

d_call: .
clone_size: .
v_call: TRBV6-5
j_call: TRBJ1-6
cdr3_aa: CAVSSSYNSPLHF
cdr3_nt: TGTGCCGTTAGCAGCTCCTATAATTCACCCCTCCACTTT

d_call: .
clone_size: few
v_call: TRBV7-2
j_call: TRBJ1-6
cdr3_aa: CASSHPGDSPLHF
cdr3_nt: TGTGCCAGCAGCCACCCCGGGGATTCACCCCTCCACTTT

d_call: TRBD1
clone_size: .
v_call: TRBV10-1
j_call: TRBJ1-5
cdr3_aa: CASRSETRTGDSNQPQHF
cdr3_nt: TGCGCCAGCAGATCCGAAACCAGGACAGGGGATAGCAATCAGCCCCAGCATTTT

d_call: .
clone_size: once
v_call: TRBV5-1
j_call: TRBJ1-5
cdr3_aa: CASSLVSNQPQHF
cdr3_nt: TGCGCCAGCAGCTTGGTCTCTAATCAGCCCCAGCATTTT

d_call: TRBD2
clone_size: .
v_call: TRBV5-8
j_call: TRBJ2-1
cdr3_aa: CASSLGLAGGTEEQFF
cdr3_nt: TGTGCCAGCAGCTTGGGGCTAGCGGGGGGGACGGAAGAGCAGTTCTTC

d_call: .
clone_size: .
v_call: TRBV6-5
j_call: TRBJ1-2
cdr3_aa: CASSYAGNYGYTF
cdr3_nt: TGTGCCAGCAGTTACGCGGGGAACTATGGCTACACCTTC

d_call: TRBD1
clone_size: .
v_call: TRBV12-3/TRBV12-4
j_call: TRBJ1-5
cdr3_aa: CATTGGAWQPQHF
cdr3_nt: TGTGCCACGACAGGGGGCGCGTGGCAGCCCCAGCATTTT

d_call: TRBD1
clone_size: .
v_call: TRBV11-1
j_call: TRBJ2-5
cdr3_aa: CASSFLRDRSRETQYF
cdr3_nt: TGTGCCAGCAGCTTTCTTAGGGACAGGTCGCGGGAGACCCAGTACTTC

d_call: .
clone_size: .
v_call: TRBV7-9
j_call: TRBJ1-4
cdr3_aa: CASSPGFRANEKLFF
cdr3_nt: TGTGCCAGCAGCCCGGGGTTTAGGGCTAATGAAAAACTGTTTTTT

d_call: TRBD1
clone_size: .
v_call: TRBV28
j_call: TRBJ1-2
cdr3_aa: CASSQWDRYISNYGYTF
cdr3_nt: TGTGCCAGCAGTCAATGGGACAGATACATCTCTAACTATGGCTACACCTTC

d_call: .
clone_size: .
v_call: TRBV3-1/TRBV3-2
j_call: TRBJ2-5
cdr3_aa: CASSQNQGYETQYF
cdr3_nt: TGTGCCAGCAGCCAAAACCAGGGCTATGAGACCCAGTACTTC

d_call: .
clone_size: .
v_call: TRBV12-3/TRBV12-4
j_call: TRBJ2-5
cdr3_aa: CASSLGGAKTQYF
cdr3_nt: TGTGCCAGCAGTTTGGGGGGGGCGAAGACCCAGTACTTC

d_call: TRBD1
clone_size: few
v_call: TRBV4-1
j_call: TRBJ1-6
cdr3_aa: CASSRGTGEAHYNSPLHF
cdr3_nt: TGCGCCAGCAGCCGAGGGACAGGGGAGGCCCACTATAATTCACCCCTCCACTTT

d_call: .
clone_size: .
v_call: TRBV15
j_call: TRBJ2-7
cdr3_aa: CATSPNTDYEQYF
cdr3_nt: TGTGCCACCAGCCCCAACACAGATTACGAGCAGTACTTC

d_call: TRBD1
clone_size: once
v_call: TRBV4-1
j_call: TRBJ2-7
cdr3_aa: CASSQEGQVYEQYF
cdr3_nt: TGCGCCAGCAGCCAAGAAGGACAGGTCTACGAGCAGTACTTC

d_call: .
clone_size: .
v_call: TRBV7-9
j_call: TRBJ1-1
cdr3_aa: CASSWDTNTEAFF
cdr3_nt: TGTGCCAGCAGCTGGGACACGAACACTGAAGCTTTCTTT

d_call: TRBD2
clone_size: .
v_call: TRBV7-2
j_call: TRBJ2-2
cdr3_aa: CASSLEGLTNTGELFF
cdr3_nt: TGTGCCAGCAGCTTAGAGGGACTAACGAACACCGGGGAGCTGTTTTTT

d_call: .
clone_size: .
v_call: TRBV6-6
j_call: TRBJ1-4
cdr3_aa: CASSYRTGANEKLFF
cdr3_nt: TGTGCCAGCAGTTACCGGACCGGGGCTAATGAAAAACTGTTTTTT

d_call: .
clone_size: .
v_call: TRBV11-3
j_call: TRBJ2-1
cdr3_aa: CASSLQRGEQFF
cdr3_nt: TGTGCCAGCAGCTTGCAACGGGGGGAGCAGTTCTTC

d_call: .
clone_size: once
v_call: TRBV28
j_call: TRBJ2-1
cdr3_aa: CASSLQQGHWRSRNEQFF
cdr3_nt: TGTGCCAGCAGTCTCCAGCAGGGACATTGGAGGTCTCGGAATGAGCAGTTCTTC

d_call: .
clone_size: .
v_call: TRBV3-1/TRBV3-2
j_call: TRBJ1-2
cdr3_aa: CASSQEPGFYYGYTF
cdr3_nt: TGTGCCAGCAGCCAAGAGCCAGGGTTTTACTATGGCTACACCTTC

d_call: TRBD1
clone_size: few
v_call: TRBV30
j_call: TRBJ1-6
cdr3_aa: CAWNTGQENSPLHF
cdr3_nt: TGTGCCTGGAATACGGGACAGGAGAATTCACCCCTCCACTTT

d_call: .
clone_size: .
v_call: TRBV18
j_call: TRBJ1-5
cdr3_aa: CASSPKGGDQPQHF
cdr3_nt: TGTGCCAGCTCCCCCAAGGGAGGGGATCAGCCCCAGCATTTT

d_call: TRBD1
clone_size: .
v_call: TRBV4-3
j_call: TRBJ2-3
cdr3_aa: CASSQSGARQGLGDTQYF
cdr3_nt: TGCGCCAGCAGCCAATCAGGGGCTAGACAGGGCCTGGGGGATACGCAGTATTTT

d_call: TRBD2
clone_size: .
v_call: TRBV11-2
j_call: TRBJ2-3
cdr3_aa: CASSFVFGGRTDTQYF
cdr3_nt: TGTGCCAGCAGCTTCGTGTTCGGGGGGAGGACAGATACGCAGTATTTT

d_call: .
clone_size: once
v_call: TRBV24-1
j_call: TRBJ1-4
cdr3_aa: CATRWTHNEKLFF
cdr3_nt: TGTGCCACCCGGTGGACTCATAATGAAAAACTGTTTTTT

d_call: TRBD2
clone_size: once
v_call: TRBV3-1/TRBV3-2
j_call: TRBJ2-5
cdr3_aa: CASSRQTSGGGETQYF
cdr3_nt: TGTGCCAGCAGCCGCCAAACTAGCGGGGGTGGGGAGACCCAGTACTTC